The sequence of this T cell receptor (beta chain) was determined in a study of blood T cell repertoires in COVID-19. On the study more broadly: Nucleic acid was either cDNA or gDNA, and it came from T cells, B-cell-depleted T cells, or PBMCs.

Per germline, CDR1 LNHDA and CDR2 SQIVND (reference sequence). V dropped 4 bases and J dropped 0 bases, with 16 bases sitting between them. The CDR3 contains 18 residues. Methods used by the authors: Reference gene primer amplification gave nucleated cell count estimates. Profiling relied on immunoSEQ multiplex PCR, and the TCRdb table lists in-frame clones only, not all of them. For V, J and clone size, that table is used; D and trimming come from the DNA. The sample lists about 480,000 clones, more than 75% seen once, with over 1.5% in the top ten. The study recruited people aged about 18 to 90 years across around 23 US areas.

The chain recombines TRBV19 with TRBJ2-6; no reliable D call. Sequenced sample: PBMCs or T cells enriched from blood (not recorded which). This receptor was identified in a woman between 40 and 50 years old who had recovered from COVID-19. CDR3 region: CASSTPFLLSSGANVLTF. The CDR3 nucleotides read TGTGCCAGTAGTACCCCATTCCTCCTGAGCTCTGGGGCCAACGTCCTGACTTTC.